This T cell receptor (beta chain) was identified in a study of blood T cell repertoires in COVID-19. Study background: PBMCs, B-cell-depleted T cells, or T cells provided the cDNA or gDNA that made up the material.

Germline V CDR1 and CDR2: SGHRS, YFSETQ. The CDR3 spans 14 residues. V shed 4 bases and J 5 bases; nucleotides not matched to a gene: 8. Donors in Cohort 3 counted as recovered after two negative PCRs, clearance, or symptom resolution. Original data processing: Reference gene primer amplification yielded estimated nucleated cell counts. TCRdb keeps only in-frame clones here, not all; method: immunoSEQ multiplex PCR. The V and J calls and clone size come from that table; D and trimming were worked out from the DNA. The sample records about 170,000 clones, roughly four fifths being singletons. The sequenced sample consisted of PBMCs or T cells enriched from blood (not recorded which). This chain links TRBV5-1 with TRBJ2-7; 8 nucleotides line up with TRBD1. This receptor was taken from a man aged 50-60 years who had recovered from COVID-19. CDR3 nucleotides: TGCGCCAGCAGCAACGGACAGGGAATAAACGAGCAGTACTTC. It yields the protein CASSNGQGINEQYF.